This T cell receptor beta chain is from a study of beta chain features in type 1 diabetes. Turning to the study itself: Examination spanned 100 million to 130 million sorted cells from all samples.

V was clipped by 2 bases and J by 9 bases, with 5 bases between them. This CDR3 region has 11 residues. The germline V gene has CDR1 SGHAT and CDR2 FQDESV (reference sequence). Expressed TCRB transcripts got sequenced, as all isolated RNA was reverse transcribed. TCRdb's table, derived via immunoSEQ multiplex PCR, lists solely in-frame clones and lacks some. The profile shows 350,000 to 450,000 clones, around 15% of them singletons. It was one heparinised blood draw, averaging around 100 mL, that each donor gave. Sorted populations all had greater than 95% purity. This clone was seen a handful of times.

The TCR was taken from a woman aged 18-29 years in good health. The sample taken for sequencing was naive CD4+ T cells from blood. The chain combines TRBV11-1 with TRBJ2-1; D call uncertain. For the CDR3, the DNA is TGTGCCAGCAGCTTATGGAGTGAGCAGTTCTTC. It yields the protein CASSLWSEQFF.